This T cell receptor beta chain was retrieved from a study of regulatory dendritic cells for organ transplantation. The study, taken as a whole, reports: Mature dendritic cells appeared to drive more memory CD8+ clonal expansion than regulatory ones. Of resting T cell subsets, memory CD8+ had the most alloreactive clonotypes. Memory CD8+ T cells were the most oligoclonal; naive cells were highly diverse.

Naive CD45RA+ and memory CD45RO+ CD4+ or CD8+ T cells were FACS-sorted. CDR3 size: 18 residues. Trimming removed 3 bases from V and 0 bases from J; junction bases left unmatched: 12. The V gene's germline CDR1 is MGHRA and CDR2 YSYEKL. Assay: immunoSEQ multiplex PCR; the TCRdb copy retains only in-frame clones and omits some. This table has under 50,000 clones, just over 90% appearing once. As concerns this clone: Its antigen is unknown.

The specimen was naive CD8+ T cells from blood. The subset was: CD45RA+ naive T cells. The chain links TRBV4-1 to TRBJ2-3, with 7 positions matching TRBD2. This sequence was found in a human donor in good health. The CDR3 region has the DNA TGCGCCAGCAGCCATTCGATTGGCCTGGGGGGGAGCACAGATACGCAGTATTTT. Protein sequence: CASSHSIGLGGSTDTQYF.